Listed here are 21 T cell receptor beta chains from one sample, sequenced in a study of human T cells and chemical hapten exposure. Time point specified: patch test 2, 6 weeks after DPC sensitization. Treatment specified: therapeutic diphenylcyclopropenone sensitization with weekly scalp DPC. TCRdb independently ran MiXCR on the RACE reads; one entry per CDR3 protein. This table has tens of thousands of distinct CDR3 sequences, roughly 10% appearing once. Sequences were derived from whole blood, sampled in connection with sensitization to the hapten diphenylcyclopropenone (DPC). Source of these receptors: a woman in her twenties or thirties with alopecia areata. Some clones in this sample may be carry-over from other donors' samples.

In this sample, this clonotype turned up many times. The CDR3: CASSLDDDDEQFF. The CDR3 coding sequence is TGTGCCAGCAGCTTGGACGATGACGATGAGCAGTTCTTC. This chain connects TRBV5-4 to TRBJ2-1; D remains ambiguous. V dropped 0 bases and J dropped 8 bases, with 9 bases sitting between them. Per the germline V gene, CDR1 is SGHNT and CDR2 is YYREEE (reference sequence). The CDR3 spans 13 residues.

Ten or more counts support this clonotype. This chain's CDR3 is CASSLAADRNTGELFF. CDR3 DNA: TGCGCCAGCAGCTTAGCAGCCGACAGGAACACCGGGGAGCTGTTTTTT. The V call is TRBV5-1, the J call TRBJ2-2, with D possibly TRBD1 on 5 matching bases. V lost 2 bases and J lost 1, with 12 bases in between. The V gene's germline CDR1 is SGHRS and CDR2 YFSETQ. The CDR3 is made up of 16 amino acids.

There are many counts of this clonotype. This chain links TRBV5-1 with TRBJ1-1; D remains unclear. The CDR3 is made up of 12 amino acids. The V and J ends lost 0 bases and 5 bases respectively, with 5 bases between them. Germline V gene sequence: CDR1 SGHRS, CDR2 YFSETQ. The CDR3 is CASSLGRTEAFF. DNA for the CDR3: TGCGCCAGCAGCTTGGGACGGACTGAAGCTTTCTTT.

There are many counts of this clonotype. The CDR3 reads CASSMGASNEQYF. The DNA for the CDR3 is TGCGCCAGCAGTATGGGGGCATCTAACGAGCAGTACTTC. The chain has TRBV10-2 and TRBJ2-7, with a weak D call TRBD1 (6 bases). The CDR3 has 13 residues. The germline V gene encodes CDR1 WSHSY and CDR2 SAAADI. Trimming stripped 5 bases from V and 5 bases from J, with 13 bases between.

The chain links TRBV28 to TRBJ2-7; no clear D. This CDR3 contains 15 residues. Germline-derived CDR1 and CDR2 are MDHEN and SYDVKM. The V and J ends lost 4 bases and 0 bases respectively, with 13 bases between them. The DNA for the CDR3 is TGTGCCAGCAGTTATGGCCGGGTTTTCTCCTACGAGCAGTACTTC. Translation: CASSYGRVFSYEQYF.

This clonotype was seen at least ten times. The chain recombines TRBV29-1 with TRBJ2-7; D possibly matches TRBD1 or TRBD2 (5 bases each). The CDR3 is 13 amino acids. V lost 7 bases, J lost 5 bases, and 18 bases lay in between. CDR1 SQVTM and CDR2 ANQGSEA come from the germline V gene. CDR3 loop: CSASRQLSDEQYF. DNA of the CDR3: TGCAGCGCATCTCGACAGCTTAGCGACGAGCAGTACTTC.

This clonotype was seen ten or more times. The V call is TRBV20-1, the J call TRBJ2-3; tentative D call: TRBD1 (6 bases). V was shortened by 7 bases and J by 0 bases, with 20 bases between the two germline ends. The CDR3 length is 16 residues. Germline V gene lookup returns CDR1 DFQATT and CDR2 SNEGSKA (reference sequence). CDR3: CSVRGGVTASTDTQYF. In DNA, the CDR3 is TGCAGTGTCCGAGGGGGTGTTACTGCTAGCACAGATACGCAGTATTTT.

The sample holds many counts of this clonotype. V usage is TRBV5-4 and J usage is TRBJ2-7; D is uncertain. The ends were cut back, 0 bases at V and 4 bases at J, with 11 bases in the middle. This CDR3 region has 14 residues. Germline V gene lookup returns CDR1 SGHNT and CDR2 YYREEE (reference sequence). CDR3 protein: CASSLDGDAYEQYF. CDR3 nucleotides: TGTGCCAGCAGCTTGGACGGTGACGCGTACGAGCAGTACTTC.

This clonotype was observed at least ten times. This chain links TRBV2 with TRBJ2-1, with D perhaps matching TRBD2 (5 bases). The CDR3 length is 15 residues. V lost 3 bases and J lost 6, with 15 bases in between. The germline gives CDR1 SNHLY, CDR2 FYNNEI. The CDR3 DNA is TGTGCCAGCAGTGATGTAGGTCGGGGTGCCAATGAGCAGTTCTTC. Protein: CASSDVGRGANEQFF.

Ten or more counts support this clonotype. This chain links TRBV6-2 or TRBV6-3 with TRBJ1-6; the D gene is possibly TRBD1 (5 bases). CDR1 and CDR2 from the germline V gene are MNHEY and SVGEGT. V was trimmed by 2 bases and J by 6 bases, leaving 11 bases between them. This CDR3 comprises 15 residues. CDR3 bases: TGTGCCAGCAGTTACCGGCGGAGGGGTAATTCACCCCTCCACTTT. It specifies CASSYRRRGNSPLHF.

This clonotype was counted between two and nine times. V is TRBV10-3 and J is TRBJ2-7; 9 bases are shared with TRBD1. Germline V gene lookup returns CDR1 ENHRY and CDR2 SYGVKD. The CDR3 length is 16 residues. V shed 6 bases, J shed 4 bases, and the junction held 13 bases outside the gene matches. CDR3 sequence reads: CAIRTLGGTGTYEQYF. The DNA of the CDR3 is TGTGCCATCAGGACGCTAGGTGGGACAGGGACTTACGAGCAGTACTTC.

This chain connects TRBV5-6 to TRBJ2-7; unclear D gene. V lost 4 bases to trimming and J lost 0 bases, with 14 bases between them. Germline V gives CDR1 SGHDT, CDR2 YYEEEE. CDR3 length: 15 amino acids. This CDR3 is CASSPVGRPSYEQYF. For the CDR3, the DNA is TGTGCCAGCAGCCCGGTCGGTAGACCCTCCTACGAGCAGTACTTC.

In its sample, this clonotype was seen a few times. In DNA form, the CDR3 reads TGCGCCAGCAGCCAAGACATGGACAGTACCTATGGCTACACCTTC. Translation: CASSQDMDSTYGYTF. The chain uses TRBV4-1 and TRBJ1-2, with D maybe TRBD1 (6 bases). Germline V gives CDR1 MGHRA, CDR2 YSYEKL. V was shortened by 0 bases and J by 4 bases, with 12 bases between the two germline ends. The CDR3 runs to 15 residues.

This clonotype was counted many times. The rearrangement uses TRBV11-3 and TRBJ1-6; the match to TRBD1 covers 9 bases. Losses at the gene ends were 3 bases for V and 9 bases for J; bases not matched to a gene: 6. The CDR3 runs to 15 residues. The germline V gene encodes CDR1 SGHNT and CDR2 YENEEA. The CDR3 reads CASSLANRGRSPLHF. CDR3 DNA sequence: TGTGCCAGCAGCTTGGCAAACAGGGGGCGTTCACCCCTCCACTTT.

Ten or more counts support this clonotype. This chain uses TRBV12-3 or TRBV12-4 with TRBJ1-1; D is unclear. This CDR3 has 13 amino acids. Trimming removed 0 bases at V and 3 bases at J, with 5 bases between. CDR3 residues: CASSLASDTEAFF. The CDR3 DNA reads TGTGCCAGCAGTTTAGCGTCGGACACTGAAGCTTTCTTT.

This clonotype was seen at least ten times. The genes are TRBV2 and TRBJ1-6; D ambiguous. Germline V gene lookup returns CDR1 SNHLY and CDR2 FYNNEI. This CDR3 is 15 amino acids long. V lost 8 bases and J lost 7, with 18 bases in between. CDR3: CASERQVTLNSPLHF. For the CDR3, the DNA is TGTGCCAGCGAAAGGCAGGTTACCTTGAATTCACCCCTCCACTTT.

The chain uses TRBV6-6 and TRBJ2-3, with D possibly being TRBD1 (8 bases). V shed 10 bases and J shed 0 bases, with 11 bases lying between them. Germline V gene sequence: CDR1 MNHNY, CDR2 SVGAGI (reference sequence). The CDR3 length is 13 residues. CDR3 in amino acids: CATQGGSTDTQYF. The DNA for the CDR3 is TGTGCCACACAGGGGGGGAGCACAGATACGCAGTATTTT.

Only a few counts were recorded for this clonotype. The chain carries TRBV28 and TRBJ1-6; D might be TRBD1 (6 bases). The V gene lost 7 bases and the J gene lost 10 bases, with 14 bases spanning the gap. The V gene's germline CDR1 is MDHEN and CDR2 SYDVKM. The CDR3 length is 13 residues. The CDR3 sequence is CASMTGAKSPLHF. The CDR3, as DNA: TGTGCCAGCATGACAGGCGCGAAATCACCCCTCCACTTT.

This clonotype was observed many times. The genes are TRBV7-9 and TRBJ2-1, with D possibly TRBD2 on 6 matching bases. The length of the CDR3 is 16 residues. From germline, CDR1 is SEHNR and CDR2 FQNEAQ (reference sequence). Trimming removed 2 bases from V and 3 bases from J, with 14 bases in between. For the CDR3, the DNA is TGTGCCAGCAGCTTAAATCTGCGGGACGTCTACAATGAGCAGTTCTTC. This sequence encodes CASSLNLRDVYNEQFF.

This clonotype turned up a few times. A much larger clone sits a single nucleotide away, making a read error possible. The rearrangement links TRBV7-2 to TRBJ2-7; 8 positions agree with TRBD2. The CDR3 totals 15 residues. The ends lost 4 bases at V and 3 bases at J; junction bases unmatched: 8. CDR1 is SGHTA, CDR2 FQGNSA, per germline. This chain's CDR3 is CASSSSAGVNYEQYF. In nucleotides, the CDR3 is TGTGCCAGCAGCTCATCAGCGGGAGTCAACTACGAGCAGTACTTC. The full variable domain, rest sourced from reference TRBV7-2 and TRBJ2-7, is GAGVSQSPSNKVTEKGKDVELRCDPISGHTALYWYRQSLGQGLEFLIYFQGNSAPDKSGLPSDRFSAERTGGSVSTLTIQRTQQEDSAVYLCASSSSAGVNYEQYFGPGTRLTVT.

The chain employs TRBV3-1 and TRBJ2-1; 10 bases map to TRBD2. V trimming: 0 bases; J trimming: 6 bases; junction bases outside the gene matches: 8. CDR1 LGHDT and CDR2 YNNKEL come from the germline V gene (reference sequence). This CDR3 comprises 17 residues. CDR3 DNA sequence: TGTGCCAGCAGCCAAGATCCCGGGTCTAGCGGGGGCAATGAGCAGTTCTTC. Its translation: CASSQDPGSSGGNEQFF.